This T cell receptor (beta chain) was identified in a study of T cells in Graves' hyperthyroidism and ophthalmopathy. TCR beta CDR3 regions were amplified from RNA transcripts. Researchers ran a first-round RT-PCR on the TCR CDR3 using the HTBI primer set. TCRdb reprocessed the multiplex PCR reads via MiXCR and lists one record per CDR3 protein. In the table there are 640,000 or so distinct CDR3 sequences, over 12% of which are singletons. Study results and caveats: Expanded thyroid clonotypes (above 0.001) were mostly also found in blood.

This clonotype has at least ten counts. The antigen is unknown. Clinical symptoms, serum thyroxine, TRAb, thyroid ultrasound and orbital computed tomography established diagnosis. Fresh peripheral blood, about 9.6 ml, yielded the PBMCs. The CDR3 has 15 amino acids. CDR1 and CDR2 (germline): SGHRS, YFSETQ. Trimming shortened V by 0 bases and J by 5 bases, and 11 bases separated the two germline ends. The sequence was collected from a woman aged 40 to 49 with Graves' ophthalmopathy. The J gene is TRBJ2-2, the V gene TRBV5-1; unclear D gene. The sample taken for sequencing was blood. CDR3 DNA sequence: TGCGCCAGCAGCTTGGGCCGGGCGCTGACCGGGGAGCTGTTTTTT. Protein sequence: CASSLGRALTGELFF.